Included here is one TCR beta chain sequence, with context. This sample stems from a study of blood T cell repertoires in COVID-19. As for the study in general: The analysed material was cDNA or gDNA that came from T cells, B-cell-depleted T cells, or PBMCs.

Original processing methods: The authors estimated nucleated cell counts from reference gene primer amplification. Assay used: immunoSEQ multiplex PCR; TCRdb lists only in-frame clones, some missing. V and J calls plus clone size are reproduced from that table; the DNA served to infer D and trimming. The top ten hold about 8.1% of the sample, which has about 250,000 clones, roughly 80% seen once. This receptor was obtained from a man older than 75 with acute or convalescent COVID-19. Sequences were obtained from peripheral blood.

CDR3 DNA: TGTGCCACCAGTGATGGTTGGGGGACAGGGAACGAGCAGTACTTC. Residues: CATSDGWGTGNEQYF. The chain links TRBV24-1 to TRBJ2-7, with TRBD1 matching over 9 bases. The germline gives CDR1 KGHDR, CDR2 SFDVKD. Germline trimming cut 3 bases from V and 5 bases from J; bases unmatched to any gene: 7. The CDR3 sequence is 15 residues long.